The clone carrying this T cell receptor beta chain has more than one count but fewer than ten. Its specificity is not known. This specimen comes from a study of T cells after yellow fever vaccination. Study-level points and caveats: Subsequent booster samples again held most clones from primary vaccination (96% CD4, about 85% CD8).

TCRdb fed the 5' RACE reads into MiXCR, producing one record per CDR3 protein. The sample holds under 400,000 distinct CDR3 sequences, about an eighth seen once. In germline, CDR1 is LGHNA, CDR2 YNFKEQ. Between the trimmed V and J ends, which lost 4 bases and 0 bases, there was a span of 13 bases. This CDR3 is built from 17 residues. The TCR was taken from a man younger than 35 who received the YFV17D yellow fever vaccine. The chain is built from TRBV4-2 and TRBJ1-6, with unresolved D. This specimen was CD4+ T cells sorted from PBMCs, taken 15 days after the yellow fever booster vaccination. The CDR3 protein is CASSPSGSRSYNSPLHF. DNA for the CDR3: TGTGCCAGCAGCCCGAGCGGCAGCCGCTCCTATAATTCACCCCTCCACTTT.